This T cell receptor beta chain came from a study of blood T cell repertoires in COVID-19. Overall study: The United States, Italy and Spain were the sources of the acute and convalescent COVID-19 samples. PBMCs, B-cell-depleted T cells, or T cells were the source of the cDNA or gDNA that made up the material.

CDR1 is SGHNT and CDR2 is YYREEE in the germline V gene (reference sequence). This CDR3 spans 13 amino acids. The germline V and J ends were trimmed by 6 bases and 0 bases, with 9 bases remaining between them. Per the original methods: Amplifying reference gene primers gave estimates of nucleated cell counts. Some clones are missing from TCRdb's copy, which holds only in-frame ones; the method was immunoSEQ multiplex PCR. V and J calls and clone size are copied from that table; D and trimming were computed from the DNA. The data show some 150,000 clones, nearly 85% seen once. The sample was peripheral blood. The chain uses TRBV5-4 and TRBJ1-1; D gene ambiguous. The sequence came from a human donor in a cohort sampled during active COVID-19. The CDR3 loop is CASTDYLNTEAFF. The CDR3 nucleotides are TGTGCCAGCACCGACTATCTGAACACTGAAGCTTTCTTT.